This TCR beta chain derives from a study of OX40 agonist ivuxolimab in advanced cancers. Study in general: Patients received the agonistic anti-OX40 (CD134) antibody ivuxolimab. At 0.01 to 10 mg/kg, ivuxolimab was administered intravenously to patients every 2 weeks. Of the participants, around 39% had some prior anti-PD-1, anti-PD-L1 or anti-CTLA-4 therapy, which was allowed.

Findings and caveats of the study: Which antigen the expanded peripheral T cells recognized is unknown.

This CDR3 has 14 residues. Germline V gene data show CDR1 as LNHNV and CDR2 as YYDKDF (reference sequence). V was clipped by 3 bases and J by 3 bases, with 12 bases between them. Some clones are missing from TCRdb's copy, which holds only in-frame ones; the method was immunoSEQ multiplex PCR. Seen here are 30,000 to 40,000 clones, roughly 89% observed once, and the top ten hold about 9.6%. Concerning this clone: The antigen is unknown.

The sequencing used CD4+ or CD8+ T cells sorted from blood, collected in a trial of the OX40 agonist ivuxolimab. The TCR sequence derives from an adult with an advanced solid tumor such as melanoma, head and neck, liver or kidney cancer. This rearrangement joins TRBV15 to TRBJ2-7; D possibly corresponds to TRBD2 (6 bases). The CDR3 protein is CATSRGDSIYEQYF. In DNA, the CDR3 is TGTGCCACCAGCAGGGGGGACTCAATCTACGAGCAGTACTTC.